The rows below give T cell receptor beta chains drawn from one sample of a study of early T cells in non-severe SARS-CoV-2 infection. TCRdb itself ran the 5' RACE reads through MiXCR, one entry per CDR3 protein. The sample yields tens of thousands of distinct CDR3 sequences, around a tenth seen once. The sequences come from whole blood, collected at baseline. All receptors derive from an adult who was a healthcare worker with PCR-confirmed SARS-CoV-2 infection or an uninfected control (not recorded which). Both conserved end residues are part of each CDR3. A D gene is named only where the DNA matches it firmly. Size is stated for part of the rows, as once, few or many counts, or as a class when the clone is expanded.

j_call | d_call | v_call | clone_size | cdr3_aa | cdr3_nt
TRBJ2-2 | NA | TRBV7-6 | NA | CASSLRGGELFF | TGTGCCAGCAGCTTAAGGGGCGGGGAGCTGTTTTTT
TRBJ2-7 | TRBD2 | TRBV20-1 | many | CSASGLAPYEQYF | TGCAGTGCCTCGGGACTAGCCCCCTACGAGCAGTACTTC
TRBJ2-1 | NA | TRBV7-7 | many | CASSPDSYNEQFF | TGTGCCAGCAGCCCCGACTCCTACAATGAGCAGTTCTTC
TRBJ2-7 | NA | TRBV4-2 | few | CASSQAFGQTYEQYF | TGTGCCAGCAGCCAAGCTTTTGGACAGACTTACGAGCAGTACTTC
TRBJ2-7 | NA | TRBV12-3/TRBV12-4 | many | CASSLTYEQYF | TGTGCCAGCAGTCTAACCTACGAGCAGTACTTC
TRBJ2-5 | NA | TRBV7-9 | NA | CASSPPGFGETQYF | TGTGCCAGCAGCCCCCCGGGGTTCGGGGAGACCCAGTACTTC
TRBJ1-4 | NA | TRBV18 | NA | CASSPLADPEKLFF | TGTGCCAGCTCACCACTCGCAGACCCTGAAAAACTGTTTTTT
TRBJ2-3 | TRBD2 | TRBV10-2 | NA | CASSELVGLGLAGADTQYF | TGCGCCAGCAGTGAGCTAGTTGGCCTGGGACTAGCGGGGGCAGATACGCAGTATTTT
TRBJ1-5 | TRBD1 | TRBV6-6 | many | CASSSRTGGVNQPQHF | TGTGCCAGCAGTTCCCGGACAGGGGGAGTGAATCAGCCCCAGCATTTT
TRBJ2-1 | TRBD2 | TRBV20-1 | many | CSAKPVALAGGLREQFF | TGCAGTGCTAAGCCCGTGGCCCTAGCGGGGGGGCTGCGAGAGCAGTTCTTC
TRBJ1-2 | NA | TRBV3-1 | many | CASSPREGNYGYTF | TGTGCCAGCAGCCCCCGGGAGGGCAACTATGGCTACACCTTC
TRBJ2-7 | TRBD2 | TRBV5-1 | few | CASSLGTSGGPSREQYF | TGCGCCAGCAGCTTGGGGACTAGCGGGGGCCCGTCAAGAGAGCAGTACTTC
TRBJ2-3 | NA | TRBV13 | many | CASSFTSDTQYF | TGTGCCAGCAGCTTTACCTCAGATACGCAGTATTTT
TRBJ1-5 | TRBD1 | TRBV27 | many | CASSPRQGVNQPQHF | TGTGCCAGCAGTCCAAGGCAGGGGGTGAATCAGCCCCAGCATTTT
TRBJ2-3 | NA | TRBV6-5 | few | CASSYPGGIDTQYF | TGTGCCAGCAGTTACCCCGGTGGAATAGATACGCAGTATTTT
TRBJ2-5 | NA | TRBV6-2/TRBV6-3 | NA | CASTGWREETQYF | TGTGCCAGCACCGGGTGGAGGGAAGAGACCCAGTACTTC
TRBJ2-5 | NA | TRBV7-2 | NA | CASSLTGIGETQYF | TGTGCCAGCAGTTTAACAGGGATCGGAGAGACCCAGTACTTC
TRBJ1-1 | NA | TRBV7-9 | many | CASSLDGGADTEAFF | TGTGCCAGCAGCTTAGATGGGGGGGCGGACACTGAAGCTTTCTTT
TRBJ2-1 | TRBD2 | TRBV12-3/TRBV12-4 | many | CASSLQRGGSTGDEQFF | TGTGCCAGCAGTTTACAGCGGGGGGGCTCCACCGGTGATGAGCAGTTCTTC
TRBJ2-3 | NA | TRBV7-6 | few | CASALPQDTQYF | TGTGCCAGCGCCCTTCCCCAGGATACGCAGTATTTT
TRBJ2-2 | NA | TRBV3-2 | few | CASSQEPQTGDRTGELFF | TGTGCCAGCAGCCAAGAACCTCAAACAGGGGATAGGACCGGGGAGCTGTTTTTT
TRBJ2-1 | TRBD2 | TRBV7-3 | NA | CASSLTGGSSYNEQFF | TGTGCCAGCAGCTTAACCGGGGGGAGCTCCTACAATGAGCAGTTCTTC
TRBJ2-5 | TRBD1 | TRBV5-1 | NA | CASSSGQANQETQYF | TGCGCCAGCAGCTCGGGACAGGCAAACCAAGAGACCCAGTACTTC
TRBJ1-1 | NA | TRBV12-3/TRBV12-4 | many | CARTKGGLDTEAFF | TGTGCCAGAACCAAGGGGGGATTGGACACTGAAGCTTTCTTT
TRBJ1-2 | NA | TRBV10-3 | few | CAISDPTTGQFNYGYTF | TGTGCCATCAGTGACCCCACTACCGGACAGTTTAACTATGGCTACACCTTC
TRBJ1-2 | NA | TRBV9 | few | CASSAKGEVGYGYTF | TGTGCCAGCAGCGCAAAAGGGGAAGTGGGCTATGGCTACACCTTC